These 25 T cell receptor beta chains were all obtained from the same sample, sequenced in a study of blood T cell repertoires in COVID-19. The repertoire was sequenced with immunoSEQ multiplex PCR; TCRdb's copy has only in-frame clones and lacks some. The sample has about 71,000 clones; approximately 90% are singletons. Sequencing was done on a sample of peripheral blood. These receptors originate from a woman aged 18-35 years with acute or convalescent COVID-19.

The chain couples TRBV18 to TRBJ1-1; possibly TRBD1 for D (5 bases). The germline V gene encodes CDR1 KGHSH and CDR2 LQKENI. The CDR3 length is 15 residues. Between the trimmed V and J ends, which lost 1 base and 1 base, there was a span of 10 bases. The CDR3 loop reads CASSPLPGENTEAFF. In DNA form, the CDR3 reads TGTGCCAGCTCACCACTGCCGGGGGAGAACACTGAAGCTTTCTTT.

The chain combines TRBV3-1 (or the pseudogene TRBV3-2) with TRBJ2-1; D remains ambiguous. Looked up from germline, CDR1 is LGHDT and CDR2 is YNNKEL (reference sequence). This CDR3 spans 15 amino acids. The germline V and J ends were trimmed by 4 bases and 0 bases, with 10 bases remaining between them. CDR3 region: CASSPRLSSYNEQFF. The CDR3 bases are TGTGCCAGCAGCCCGCGACTTAGCTCCTACAATGAGCAGTTCTTC.

The rearrangement links TRBV6-1 to TRBJ1-3; D not certain. V was pared by 2 bases and J by 10 bases, with 12 bases between. The CDR3 is made up of 13 amino acids. Germline V gene sequence: CDR1 MNHNS, CDR2 SASEGT. The chain's CDR3 is CASSELGVPTIYF. The CDR3 region has the DNA TGTGCCAGCAGTGAACTCGGGGTTCCGACCATATATTTT.

V is TRBV5-1 and J is TRBJ1-1, with D unclear. The V end was cut by 0 bases, the J end by 7 bases, with 10 bases between. CDR3 length: 13 residues. Per germline, CDR1 SGHRS and CDR2 YFSETQ. Written as DNA, the CDR3 is TGCGCCAGCAGCTTGGATCCCCACAGTGAAGCTTTCTTT. Amino acid sequence: CASSLDPHSEAFF.

This chain joins TRBV4-3 and TRBJ2-1; D gene unclear. The CDR3 contains 15 residues. CDR1 and CDR2 from the germline V gene are LGHNA and YSLEER. V gave up 0 bases and J gave up 8 bases, with 14 bases separating them. The CDR3, as DNA: TGCGCCAGCAGCCAAGATCGTGCGGCCGTCGATGAGCAGTTCTTC. Protein: CASSQDRAAVDEQFF.

The chain combines TRBV5-1 with TRBJ1-2; TRBD1 matches 10 bases. This CDR3 has 12 residues. V lost 3 bases and J lost 12; bases outside the gene matches: 5. Germline V lookup: CDR1 SGHRS, CDR2 YFSETQ. The CDR3 bases are TGCGCCAGCAGCTCCGGGACAGGGGCAAACACCTTC. This encodes CASSSGTGANTF.

The V call is TRBV5-1, the J call TRBJ2-1; 7 nucleotides align to TRBD2. Losses at the gene ends were 0 bases for V and 8 bases for J; bases not matched to a gene: 8. The germline V gene encodes CDR1 SGHRS and CDR2 YFSETQ. The CDR3 is 15 amino acids. The CDR3 DNA reads as TGCGCCAGCAGCTTGGACCCCGCGGGGGAGGATGAGCAGTTCTTC. This codes for CASSLDPAGEDEQFF.

V gene TRBV27 combines with J gene TRBJ2-1; TRBD2 matches at 8 bases. This CDR3 spans 15 amino acids. V shed 0 bases, J shed 7 bases, and the junction held 5 bases outside the gene matches. The V gene's germline CDR1 is MNHEY and CDR2 SMNVEV (reference sequence). The CDR3 region is CASSLSSGRGNEQFF. CDR3 nucleotide sequence: TGTGCCAGCAGTTTATCGAGCGGGAGAGGGAATGAGCAGTTCTTC.

V gene TRBV30 combines with J gene TRBJ1-6; D possibly corresponds to TRBD1 (6 bases). Germline V gene sequence: CDR1 GTSNPN, CDR2 SVGIG (reference sequence). This CDR3 contains 13 residues. V gave up 1 base and J gave up 10 bases, with 11 bases separating them. CDR3 sequence reads: CAWSEQGGSPLHF. The CDR3 region has the DNA TGTGCCTGGAGTGAACAGGGCGGGTCACCCCTCCACTTT.

The chain recombines TRBV14 with TRBJ2-7; 7 positions match TRBD1. The CDR3 runs 16 residues. V lost 2 bases, J lost 2 bases, and 9 bases stayed unmatched. The V gene's germline CDR1 is SGHDN and CDR2 FVKESK. The CDR3 sequence is CASSQSLRQGTYEQYF. As DNA, the CDR3 is TGTGCCAGCAGCCAAAGCCTAAGACAGGGCACCTACGAGCAGTACTTC. Using reference TRBV14 and TRBJ2-7 for the parts outside the CDR3, the full variable domain is EAGVTQFPSHSVIEKGQTVTLRCDPISGHDNLYWYRRVMGKEIKFLLHFVKESKQDESGMPNNRFLAERTGGTYSTLKVQPAELEDSGVYFCASSQSLRQGTYEQYFGPGTRLTVT.

V and J are TRBV29-1 and TRBJ1-3; tentatively, D is TRBD1 (5 bases). The CDR3 contains 12 residues. CDR1 is SQVTM, CDR2 ANQGSEA, per germline. Between the trimmed V and J ends, which lost 4 bases and 3 bases, there was a span of 7 bases. CDR3 sequence: CSVARDGNTIYF. The CDR3 DNA is TGCAGCGTTGCCAGGGATGGAAACACCATATATTTT.

This clone was counted once. The chain links TRBV5-1 to TRBJ2-7; TRBD2 agrees at 8 bases. The CDR3 totals 15 residues. CDR1 is SGHRS, CDR2 YFSETQ, per germline. The V gene end was trimmed by 4 bases and the J gene end by 5 bases; junction bases not matched to a gene: 11. CDR3 nucleotides: TGCGCCAGCAGCAACCTTCGGGGGGGTTTCGACGAGCAGTACTTC. Translating gives CASSNLRGGFDEQYF.

V is TRBV2 and J is TRBJ2-3, with 10 bases matching TRBD1. Germline CDR1 SNHLY, CDR2 FYNNEI. The V segment lost 3 bases and the J segment 3 bases; nucleotides outside the gene matches: 6. CDR3 length equals 16 residues. CDR3 residues: CASSDAGQGKTDTQYF. CDR3 bases: TGTGCCAGCAGTGACGCGGGACAGGGGAAAACAGATACGCAGTATTTT. Filled out from reference TRBV2 and TRBJ2-3, the complete variable domain reads EPEVTQTPSHQVTQMGQEVILRCVPISNHLYFYWYRQILGQKVEFLVSFYNNEISEKSEIFDDQFSVERPDGSNFTLKIRSTKLEDSAMYFCASSDAGQGKTDTQYFGPGTRLTVL.

V and J are TRBV6-1 and TRBJ2-4; TRBD1 matches at 11 bases. Trimming cost V 4 bases and J 1 base; bases outside gene matches: 9. The CDR3 loop spans 18 amino acids. Per germline, CDR1 MNHNS and CDR2 SASEGT. CDR3 in DNA: TGTGCCAGCAGTGGCCTCCGGGACAGGGGGTTGGCCAAAAACATTCAGTACTTC. It encodes CASSGLRDRGLAKNIQYF.

The chain has TRBV19 and TRBJ1-2, with D possibly TRBD1 on 5 matching bases. This CDR3 has 15 residues. Per the germline V gene, CDR1 is LNHDA and CDR2 is SQIVND (reference sequence). Between the trimmed V and J ends, which lost 5 bases and 4 bases, there was a span of 17 bases. CDR3 sequence (DNA): TGTGCCAGTAGTGGATCACAATCCGGGGGCTATGGCTACACCTTC. Protein product: CASSGSQSGGYGYTF. Drawing the rest from reference TRBV19 and TRBJ1-2, the complete variable domain is DGGITQSPKYLFRKEGQNVTLSCEQNLNHDAMYWYRQDPGQGLRLIYYSQIVNDFQKGDIAEGYSVSREKKESFPLTVTSAQKNPTAFYLCASSGSQSGGYGYTFGSGTRLTVV.

The V call is TRBV11-2, the J call TRBJ1-1; 9 bases map to TRBD1. Germline CDR1 and CDR2: SGHAT and FQNNGV. Trimming at V came to 4 bases and at J to 4 bases, leaving 7 bases not matched to a gene. The CDR3 contains 15 residues. DNA of the CDR3: TGTGCCAGCAGCTGGCTGGGACAGGGTTCCACTGAAGCTTTCTTT. This gives the protein CASSWLGQGSTEAFF.

This clone was seen more than once but under ten times. The rearrangement joins TRBV12-3 or TRBV12-4 to TRBJ1-4; tentative D call: TRBD1 (5 bases). The CDR3 length is 13 residues. V was cut by 8 bases and J by 8 bases, with 15 bases left in between. The CDR3 loop reads CASLRARGEKLFF. CDR3 sequence (DNA): TGTGCCAGCCTCCGGGCGCGGGGCGAAAAACTGTTTTTT.

The V and J genes are TRBV12-3 or TRBV12-4 and TRBJ1-2, with D possibly matching TRBD1 (5 bases). There are 13 residues in the CDR3. The V end lost 9 bases, the J end lost 4 bases, and 15 bases lay between the germline ends. The CDR3 nucleotides are TGTGCCAGTCGTATTGGGGGGGGCTATGGCTACACCTTC. Residues: CASRIGGGYGYTF.

The chain recombines TRBV11-2 with TRBJ2-1; TRBD2 matches at 7 bases. Germline assignment: CDR1 SGHAT and CDR2 FQNNGV. Trimming cost V 4 bases and J 14 bases; bases outside gene matches: 14. The CDR3 is 14 residues long. CDR3 protein: CASSSGGPAGYEFF. The DNA for the CDR3 is TGTGCCAGCAGCTCGGGTGGACCAGCGGGGTACGAGTTCTTC.

V and J are TRBV10-2 and TRBJ1-2; D call uncertain. The CDR3 is 15 amino acids. V was cut by 0 bases and J by 8 bases, with 16 bases left in between. Germline CDR1 reads WSHSY; CDR2 reads SAAADI. CDR3 residues: CASSESWRGQKGYTF. The DNA of the CDR3 is TGCGCCAGCAGTGAGTCGTGGAGAGGGCAGAAAGGCTACACCTTC.

This rearrangement joins TRBV5-6 to TRBJ2-3; weak D call: TRBD1 (5 bases). V shed 2 bases and J shed 3 bases, with 10 bases lying between them. CDR3 length: 14 amino acids. CDR1 and CDR2 from the germline V gene are SGHDT and YYEEEE. This chain's CDR3 is CASSLWAGTDTQYF. In DNA, the CDR3 is TGTGCCAGCAGCTTATGGGCAGGGACAGATACGCAGTATTTT.

This clone was found a few times. This chain connects TRBV11-2 to TRBJ1-1, with TRBD1 matching over 8 bases. Germline V gives CDR1 SGHAT, CDR2 FQNNGV. Germline trimming cut 6 bases from V and 6 bases from J; bases unmatched to any gene: 6. CDR3 length: 13 residues. CDR3 protein: CASRRTGFPEAFF. Here the CDR3 DNA reads TGTGCCAGCAGGAGGACAGGGTTTCCTGAAGCTTTCTTT.

The rearrangement joins TRBV11-2 to TRBJ1-1, with D possibly matching TRBD1 (6 bases). The V gene lost 3 bases and the J gene lost 1 base, with 12 bases spanning the gap. The CDR3 covers 15 residues. Germline V gene sequence: CDR1 SGHAT, CDR2 FQNNGV. CDR3 coding DNA: TGTGCCAGCAGCTTGATGGGGGCAACGAACACTGAAGCTTTCTTT. Its translation: CASSLMGATNTEAFF.

This chain joins TRBV2 and TRBJ1-1; perhaps TRBD1 as D (6 bases). The V and J ends lost 0 bases and 2 bases respectively, with 16 bases between them. The CDR3 contains 17 residues. Germline assignment: CDR1 SNHLY and CDR2 FYNNEI. CDR3 in DNA: TGTGCCAGCAGTGAAGCGGTGGCAGGGGTGACAAACACTGAAGCTTTCTTT. It translates to CASSEAVAGVTNTEAFF.

This clone was recorded once. The rearrangement joins TRBV7-9 to TRBJ1-2; D is ambiguous. This CDR3 is built from 13 residues. Germline CDR1 SEHNR, CDR2 FQNEAQ (reference sequence). Trimming shortened V by 1 base and J by 8 bases, and 11 bases separated the two germline ends. The CDR3 sequence: CASSLERGFGYTF. The CDR3 DNA is TGTGCCAGCAGCTTAGAGAGAGGGTTCGGCTACACCTTC. Combining the CDR3 with reference TRBV7-9 and TRBJ1-2 gives the whole variable domain DTGVSQNPRHKITKRGQNVTFRCDPISEHNRLYWYRQTLGQGPEFLTYFQNEAQLEKSRLLSDRFSAERPKGSFSTLEIQRTEQGDSAMYLCASSLERGFGYTFGSGTRLTVV.